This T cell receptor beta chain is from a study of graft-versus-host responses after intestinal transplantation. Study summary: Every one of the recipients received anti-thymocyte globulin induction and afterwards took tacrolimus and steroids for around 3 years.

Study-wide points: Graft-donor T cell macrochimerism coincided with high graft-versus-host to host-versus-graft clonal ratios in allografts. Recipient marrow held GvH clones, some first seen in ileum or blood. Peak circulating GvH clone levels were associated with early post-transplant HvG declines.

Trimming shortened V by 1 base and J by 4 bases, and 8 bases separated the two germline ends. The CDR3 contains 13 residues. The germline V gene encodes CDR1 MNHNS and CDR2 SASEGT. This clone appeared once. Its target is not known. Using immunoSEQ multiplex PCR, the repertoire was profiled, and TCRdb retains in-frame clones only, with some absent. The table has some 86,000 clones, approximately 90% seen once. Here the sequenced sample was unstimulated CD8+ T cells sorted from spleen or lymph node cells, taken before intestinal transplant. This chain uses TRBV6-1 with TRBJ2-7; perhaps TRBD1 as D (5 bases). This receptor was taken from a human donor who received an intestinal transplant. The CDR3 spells CASSEVPGYEQYF. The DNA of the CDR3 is TGTGCCAGCAGTGAAGTCCCAGGGTACGAGCAGTACTTC.